One sample yielded the 3 T cell receptor beta chains listed below, sequenced in a study of OX40 agonist ivuxolimab in advanced cancers. Libraries were constructed by the immunoSEQ multiplex PCR assay. TCRdb provides this immuneACCESS table in a form limited to in-frame rearrangements. Some clones are lacking; in checked studies, under half of them reflect an unresolved V gene, and why the rest are absent is not known. This sample gives 71,000 or so clones in total; 86% of them show up just once. The ten largest account for less than 1.1% of the sample. The material sequenced was CD4+ or CD8+ T cells sorted from blood, taken in a trial of the OX40 agonist ivuxolimab. These receptors all stem from an adult with an advanced solid tumor such as melanoma, head and neck, liver or kidney cancer.

The J gene is TRBJ2-3, the V gene TRBV4-2; the D is unclear. CDR1 and CDR2 (germline): LGHNA, YNFKEQ. CDR3 length: 15 residues. The germline V and J ends were trimmed by 3 bases and 0 bases, with 10 bases remaining between them. This chain's CDR3 is CASSHVASSTDTQYF. In nucleotides, the CDR3 is TGTGCCAGCAGCCACGTCGCCTCTAGCACAGATACGCAGTATTTT.

The V call is TRBV25-1, the J call TRBJ2-3; 10 nucleotides agree with TRBD2. The germline V gene encodes CDR1 MGHDK and CDR2 SYGVNS. V shed 0 bases and J 3 bases; nucleotides not matched to a gene: 3. The CDR3 has 16 amino acids. The CDR3 DNA reads as TGTGCCAGCAGTGAATATGTAGCGGGAGGTACAGATACGCAGTATTTT. Translating gives CASSEYVAGGTDTQYF.

The chain is built from TRBV11-2 and TRBJ2-7, with a weak D call TRBD2 (5 bases). Per germline, CDR1 SGHAT and CDR2 FQNNGV. This CDR3 comprises 15 residues. The V and J ends lost 5 bases and 2 bases respectively, with 16 bases between them. The CDR3 coding sequence is TGTGCCAGCAGCATAGCCGGACTTCATACCTACGAGCAGTACTTC. Translation: CASSIAGLHTYEQYF.